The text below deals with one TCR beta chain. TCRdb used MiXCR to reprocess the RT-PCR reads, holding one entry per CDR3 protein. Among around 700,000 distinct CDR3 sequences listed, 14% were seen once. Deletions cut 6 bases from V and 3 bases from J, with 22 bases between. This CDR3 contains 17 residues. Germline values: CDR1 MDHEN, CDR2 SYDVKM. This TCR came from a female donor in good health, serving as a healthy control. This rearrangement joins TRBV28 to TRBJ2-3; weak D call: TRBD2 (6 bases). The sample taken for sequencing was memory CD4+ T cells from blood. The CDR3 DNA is TGTGCCAGCAGGATTTCAGCCGAGGGCGGGATAACAGATACGCAGTATTTT. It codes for CASRISAEGGITDTQYF.